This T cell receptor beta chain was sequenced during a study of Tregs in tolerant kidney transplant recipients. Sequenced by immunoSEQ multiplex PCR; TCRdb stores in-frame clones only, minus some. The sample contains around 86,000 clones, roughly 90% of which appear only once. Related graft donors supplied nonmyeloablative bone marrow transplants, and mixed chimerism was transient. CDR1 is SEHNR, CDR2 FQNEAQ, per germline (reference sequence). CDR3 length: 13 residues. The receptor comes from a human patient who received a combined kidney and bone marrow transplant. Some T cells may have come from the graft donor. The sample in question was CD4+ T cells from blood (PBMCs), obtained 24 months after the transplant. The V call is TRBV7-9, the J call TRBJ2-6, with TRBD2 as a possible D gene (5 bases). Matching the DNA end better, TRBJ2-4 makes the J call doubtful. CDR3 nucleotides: TGTGCCAGCAGCTTAGGGACTCTAAACATTCAGTACTTC. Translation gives CASSLGTLNIQYF.